This TCR beta chain was recorded in a study of vaccination effects on CD4 cells after COVID-19 (dated by TCRdb to the early 2020s). Context from the whole study: Participants received two doses of either the BNT162b2 or the mRNA-1273 mRNA SARS-CoV-2 vaccine. Altogether, around ten COVID-19 convalescent patients and 4 SARS-CoV-2-naive healthy vaccine recipients made up the full study. In both COVID-19 convalescent patients and infection-naive vaccine recipients, the study compared SARS-CoV-2 spike-specific CD4+ TCR repertoires from before mRNA vaccination with those from after it. The Oncomine TCR Beta short-read assay on an Illumina iSeq 100 was used to sequence cultures from other donors in the study.

Concerning this clone: The target of this receptor is not known. Within one base of it there is no much larger clone, and no base qualities were kept.

Libraries were made using the immunoSEQ multiplex PCR assay. TCR beta CDR3 sequencing was performed on DNA from the cultured, isolated CD4+ T cells. The paper's data handling went like this. The analysis removed non-productive TCR sequences, trimmed reads to the CDR3 region, and retained only CDR3s that were 7 or more amino acids long. The MANAFEST web app was used to identify antigen-specific clonotypes by comparing expansion in peptide wells with expansion in reference cultures. To count as positive, a clone had to show expansion at FDR<0.05 compared with the reference and with all other wells, an odds ratio above 5, and a frequency above 0.1% in two replicate wells. Clonotypes significantly expanded in SARS-CoV-2 spike wells and in at least one common cold coronavirus spike condition were defined as cross-reactive. CDR3 similarity was assessed by Levenshtein distance using the stringdist R package, and unrooted trees were constructed with ape in R 3.6.1. TCRdb's version of the immuneACCESS table is confined to in-frame rearrangements and falls short of the full clone set. An unresolved V gene accounts for under half of the shortfall where checked; the remainder is of unknown origin. That table furnishes V, J and clone size, whereas the DNA furnished D and trimming. Within this sample are 50,000 to 60,000 clones, with 55% to 75% of them counted one time only. About 16% of the sample is taken by the ten largest.

Here is what the overall study found, with its caveats: At late post-vaccination timepoints, both infection-induced and vaccine-induced clones showed marked clonal contraction, consistent with waning T cell responses. In healthy vaccine recipients, vaccine-induced clones were almost all SARS-CoV-2 mono-reactive, with only 1 of 255 being cross-reactive with common cold coronaviruses. Only a small number of convalescent patients were included, and no early post-infection timepoints were available, which limited the study.

To identify antigen-specific CD4+ T cell clonotypes by their expansion, the ViraFEST assay first stimulated PBMC with viral peptide pools and then applied TCR sequencing. After less than 13 days of culture, CD4+ T cells were isolated with the EasySep CD4+ T cell isolation kit. The absence of prior SARS-CoV-2 infection in healthy vaccine recipients was confirmed by negative nucleocapsid antibodies before and after vaccination. Each well held around 2 million PBMC cultured in IMDM containing about 5.5% human AB serum, 8.5 to 10 IU/ml IL-2 and gentamicin, along with about 9.3 ug/ml peptides. On days 3 and 7, half of the culture medium was replaced with fresh IL-2-containing medium. Unless noted otherwise, every peptide stimulation condition was cultured in triplicate wells. PBMC were separated from whole blood using Ficoll-Paque Plus gradient centrifugation and were then either cryopreserved at -140C or used fresh. The overlapping peptide pools covered the spike proteins of SARS-CoV-2 as well as those of the common cold coronaviruses HCoV-NL63, HCoV-OC43 and HCoV-229E. Genomic DNA was extracted from cultured CD4+ T cells with the QIAamp micro DNA kit.

The CDR3 numbers 16 residues from cysteine through phenylalanine. Kept here is only the CDR3 DNA, which spans 48 bases and is read in frame from base 1. The germline V gene encodes CDR1 SGHTA and CDR2 FQGNSA. The trim is 1 base for V and 5 bases for J, with a gap of 14 bases between the germline ends. The TCR comes from a human donor who received a COVID-19 vaccine. The chain joins TRBV7-2 to TRBJ2-2, with TRBD2 tentatively as D gene (7 bases match). The sequencing used CD4+ T cells from PBMCs cultured with SARS-CoV-2 spike peptides, collected before COVID-19 vaccination. The cell subset or site label of this sample denotes: SARS-CoV-2 spike overlapping peptide pool stimulation. The CDR3: CASSLDRGAWTGELFF. The DNA sequence is given as TGTGCCAGCAGCTTAGACCGGGGGGCCTGGACCGGGGAGCTGTTTTTT.